Listed here are 11 T cell receptor beta chains from one sample, sequenced in a study of control samples from healthy donors and cancer patients. The assay was immunoSEQ multiplex PCR, and TCRdb's table has in-frame clones only and misses some. The repertoire includes about 150,000 clones, approximately 96% of them detected once, and around 6.2% sits in the top ten. Sequencing input: blood. These receptor sequences come from a man aged 40-55 years in good health.

The rearrangement joins TRBV14 to TRBJ1-1, with D unclear. Trimming took 3 bases from V and 0 from J, leaving 8 bases between them. The CDR3 consists of 14 residues. The germline V gene encodes CDR1 SGHDN and CDR2 FVKESK. CDR3 residues: CASSQSTLNTEAFF. CDR3 nucleotide sequence: TGTGCCAGCAGCCAGAGTACTCTGAACACTGAAGCTTTCTTT.

The rearrangement links TRBV24-1 to TRBJ1-5; perhaps TRBD1 as D (6 bases). The CDR3 spans 16 residues. Trimming took 2 bases from V and 0 from J, leaving 10 bases between them. Germline V gene sequence: CDR1 KGHDR, CDR2 SFDVKD. The CDR3: CATSDSGEYSNQPQHF. In DNA form, the CDR3 reads TGTGCCACCAGTGATTCAGGGGAATATAGCAATCAGCCCCAGCATTTT.

The chain recombines TRBV6-5 with TRBJ2-2, with TRBD2 matching 13 bases. Germline lookup yields CDR1 MNHEY and CDR2 SVGAGI. This CDR3 comprises 14 residues. Unmatched junction bases numbered 9, after V lost 5 bases and J lost 15 bases. The CDR3 spells CASSKLAGGHLMFF. The CDR3 nucleotides read TGTGCCAGCAGTAAACTAGCGGGGGGGCACTTGATGTTTTTT.

The rearrangement links TRBV18 to TRBJ2-3; no firm D call. Per germline, CDR1 KGHSH and CDR2 LQKENI. This CDR3 comprises 14 residues. V was trimmed by 0 bases and J by 3 bases, leaving 7 bases between them. The CDR3 coding sequence is TGTGCCAGCTCACCACCGTCAGTAACAGATACGCAGTATTTT. Its translation is CASSPPSVTDTQYF.

This clone came up a few times. This sequence joins TRBV4-1 and TRBJ2-5, with 7 bases identical to TRBD2. V dropped 1 base and J dropped 9; count of bases not matched to a gene: 5. The CDR3 has 13 amino acids. Germline-derived CDR1 and CDR2 are MGHRA and YSYEKL. The CDR3 region has the DNA TGCGCCAGCAGCCAAGGTTTGCGGGGGTCCCAGTACTTC. Encoded protein: CASSQGLRGSQYF.

This chain uses TRBV3-1 (or the pseudogene TRBV3-2) with TRBJ2-1; TRBD2 aligns across 10 bases. J was trimmed by 10 bases and V by 4 bases; bases with no gene match: 10. Germline CDR1 is LGHDT and CDR2 is YNNKEL (reference sequence). This CDR3 is 15 amino acids long. The CDR3 nucleotides read TGTGCCAGCAGCCGGATAGCGGGGGGAACGGGGGAGCAGTTCTTC. Translation gives CASSRIAGGTGEQFF.

V usage is TRBV30 and J usage is TRBJ1-2, with 7 bases aligning to TRBD1. This CDR3 region has 14 residues. Germline V gene data show CDR1 as GTSNPN and CDR2 as SVGIG (reference sequence). The J segment lost 4 bases and the V segment lost 3 bases, leaving 8 bases of the junction unmatched. The CDR3 DNA reads TGTGCCTGGAGCCTACAGGGGCGATTCTATGGCTACACCTTC. It translates to CAWSLQGRFYGYTF. Full variable domain (remainder filled in from reference TRBV30 and TRBJ1-2): SQTIHQWPATLVQPVGSPLSLECTVEGTSNPNLYWYRQAAGRGLQLLFYSVGIGQISSEVPQNLSASRPQDRQFILSSKKLLLSDSGFYLCAWSLQGRFYGYTFGSGTRLTVV.

V usage is TRBV2 and J usage is TRBJ1-1; D is perhaps TRBD1 (5 bases). The CDR3 is 13 amino acids. From germline, CDR1 is SNHLY and CDR2 FYNNEI. Trimming cost V 3 bases and J 4 bases, with 9 bases left between them. The CDR3 region is CASSDDRFTEAFF. CDR3 in DNA: TGTGCCAGCAGTGACGACAGATTCACTGAAGCTTTCTTT.

The V gene is TRBV5-1, the J gene TRBJ1-5; TRBD1 might be the D (5 bases). CDR1 and CDR2 (germline): SGHRS, YFSETQ. CDR3 length equals 14 residues. With 0 bases removed from V and 7 bases from J, the gap between germline ends came to 11 bases. The CDR3 bases are TGCGCCAGCAGCTTGGGGGGGATTGACCAGCCCCAGCATTTT. Protein sequence: CASSLGGIDQPQHF.

The rearrangement joins TRBV2 to TRBJ1-1, with 10 bases identical to TRBD1. Losses at the gene ends were 6 bases for V and 4 bases for J; bases not matched to a gene: 2. CDR3 length: 13 residues. Looked up from germline, CDR1 is SNHLY and CDR2 is FYNNEI. Written as DNA, the CDR3 is TGTGCCAGCAGCCGGGACAGGGGCACTGAAGCTTTCTTT. Translated, it gives CASSRDRGTEAFF.

The rearrangement uses TRBV10-3 and TRBJ1-1; no clear D gene. This CDR3 contains 12 residues. Per germline, CDR1 ENHRY and CDR2 SYGVKD. Trimming removed 2 bases from V and 5 bases from J, with 6 bases in between. The CDR3 loop is CAISEGVTEAFF. In DNA form, the CDR3 reads TGTGCCATCAGTGAGGGTGTTACTGAAGCTTTCTTT.